These 10 T cell receptor beta chains came from one sample sequenced in a study of blood T cell repertoires in COVID-19. The assay was immunoSEQ multiplex PCR, and TCRdb's table has in-frame clones only and misses some. The data show under 200,000 clones, about 86% seen once. Input material: peripheral blood. The source is an elderly woman in a cohort sampled during active or convalescent COVID-19.

The chain carries TRBV5-5 and TRBJ1-4, with D unclear. The germline V gene encodes CDR1 SGHKS and CDR2 YYEKEE (reference sequence). V lost 2 bases and J lost 5, with 10 bases in between. This CDR3 spans 14 amino acids. In nucleotides, the CDR3 is TGTGCCAGCAGCTTTGGGAGAGGGAATGAAAAACTGTTTTTT. Translated, it gives CASSFGRGNEKLFF.

The V and J genes are TRBV6-5 and TRBJ1-2, with unresolved D. V lost 2 bases and J 5 bases, leaving 9 bases between the germline ends. From germline, CDR1 is MNHEY and CDR2 SVGAGI. The CDR3 consists of 13 residues. CDR3 bases: TGTGCCAGCAGTTACAGAGCGTTTTATGGCTACACCTTC. This sequence encodes CASSYRAFYGYTF.

V is TRBV3-1 (or the pseudogene TRBV3-2) and J is TRBJ1-6; 7 bases fit TRBD1. The junction had 10 bases not matched to a gene; V was cut back by 1 base and J by 7 bases. Germline values: CDR1 LGHDT, CDR2 YNNKEL (reference sequence). This CDR3 region has 17 residues. CDR3 sequence reads: CASSQVITGAGNSPLHF. The CDR3 DNA sequence: TGTGCCAGCAGCCAAGTTATTACAGGGGCAGGGAATTCACCCCTCCACTTT.

V and J are TRBV6-1 and TRBJ1-1; D is ambiguous. Germline CDR1 is MNHNS and CDR2 is SASEGT. V lost 2 bases to trimming and J lost 1 base, with 5 bases between them. The CDR3 is made up of 13 amino acids. The CDR3 region has the DNA TGTGCCAGCAGTGAATGGGCGAACACTGAAGCTTTCTTT. It specifies CASSEWANTEAFF.

The V gene is TRBV5-1, the J gene TRBJ2-2, with D maybe TRBD1 (5 bases). V was cut by 5 bases and J by 3 bases, with 11 bases left in between. This CDR3 comprises 14 residues. Germline V gene sequence: CDR1 SGHRS, CDR2 YFSETQ. CDR3 DNA sequence: TGCGCCAGCAGACTTGGGGCATACACCGGGGAGCTGTTTTTT. Its protein is CASRLGAYTGELFF. Supplemented by reference TRBV5-1 and TRBJ2-2, the full variable domain reads KAGVTQTPRYLIKTRGQQVTLSCSPISGHRSVSWYQQTPGQGLQFLFEYFSETQRNKGNFPGRFSGRQFSNSRSEMNVSTLELGDSALYLCASRLGAYTGELFFGEGSRLTVL.

The chain couples TRBV15 to TRBJ1-1; 7 bases fit TRBD1. The germline V gene encodes CDR1 LNHNV and CDR2 YYDKDF (reference sequence). The CDR3 consists of 15 residues. The trim removed 8 bases at V and 6 bases at J, leaving 15 bases unmatched. The CDR3 sequence: CATSQGNGVYAEAFF. Written as DNA, the CDR3 is TGTGCCACCTCACAGGGGAATGGTGTGTACGCTGAAGCTTTCTTT.

V is TRBV18 and J is TRBJ2-7; TRBD1 matches 9 bases. Germline loops: CDR1 KGHSH, CDR2 LQKENI. The CDR3 loop spans 15 amino acids. The ends lost 5 bases at V and 5 bases at J; junction bases unmatched: 10. The CDR3 spells CASSGGQGLSHEQYF. The CDR3 DNA follows: TGTGCCAGCTCAGGGGGACAGGGATTATCCCACGAGCAGTACTTC.

V usage is TRBV7-9 and J usage is TRBJ1-3; D might be TRBD1 (6 bases). V gave up 6 bases and J gave up 1 base, with 7 bases separating them. Germline V gene lookup returns CDR1 SEHNR and CDR2 FQNEAQ (reference sequence). The CDR3 loop spans 13 amino acids. In DNA form, the CDR3 reads TGTGCCAGCAGACAGGGTTCTGGAAACACCATATATTTT. Translated: CASRQGSGNTIYF.

The rearrangement links TRBV27 to TRBJ1-4, with 7 bases matching TRBD1. The CDR3 is 16 residues long. J gave up 3 bases and V 4 bases, and 8 bases lay outside the gene matches. The germline gives CDR1 MNHEY, CDR2 SMNVEV (reference sequence). CDR3 loop: CASSSGQLVSNEKLFF. CDR3 nucleotide sequence: TGTGCCAGCAGTTCGGGACAGCTAGTGTCTAATGAAAAACTGTTTTTT.

This clone has only one observation. The CDR3, as DNA: TGTGCCAGCAGCCTGATCCCAGGGGGTGAAAATTCACCCCTCCACTTT. The encoded protein is CASSLIPGGENSPLHF. V and J are TRBV28 and TRBJ1-6; 7 nucleotides agree with TRBD1. Germline V gene data show CDR1 as MDHEN and CDR2 as SYDVKM. The CDR3 has 16 amino acids. Losses at the gene ends were 6 bases for V and 7 bases for J; bases not matched to a gene: 12.